This passage covers 27 T cell receptor beta chains from one sample sequenced in a study of control samples from healthy donors and cancer patients. Assay: immunoSEQ multiplex PCR; the TCRdb copy retains only in-frame clones and omits some. The data contain 35,000 to 45,000 clones, less than 90% of them seen just once; the ten biggest clones take up about 50%. Specimen: blood. The receptor set was obtained from a man between 60 and 75 years old in good health.

This clone was observed a single time. This chain joins TRBV3-1 (or the pseudogene TRBV3-2) and TRBJ1-1; D possibly corresponds to TRBD1 (5 bases). Germline assignment: CDR1 LGHDT and CDR2 YNNKEL (reference sequence). Between the trimmed V and J ends, which lost 0 bases and 1 base, there was a span of 12 bases. The CDR3 totals 16 residues. The CDR3 coding sequence is TGTGCCAGCAGCCAAGATTGGGGGAGGGGGAACACTGAAGCTTTCTTT. This codes for CASSQDWGRGNTEAFF.

The V and J genes are TRBV14 and TRBJ1-1; the match to TRBD1 covers 7 bases. Germline CDR1 and CDR2: SGHDN and FVKESK. After removal of 2 bases from V and 6 bases from J, the junction contained 15 bases not matched to a gene. This CDR3 region has 17 residues. The CDR3 sequence: CASSQMRQGPWSSEAFF. CDR3 sequence (DNA): TGTGCCAGCAGCCAAATGAGACAGGGCCCTTGGTCCTCTGAAGCTTTCTTT.

The chain is built from TRBV27 and TRBJ2-3, with D tentatively TRBD2 (6 bases). From germline, CDR1 is MNHEY and CDR2 SMNVEV (reference sequence). The CDR3 sequence is 13 residues long. Between the trimmed V and J ends, which lost 8 bases and 4 bases, there was a span of 13 bases. As DNA, the CDR3 is TGTGCCAGCGGGACTTACGCCCCAGATACGCAGTATTTT. Its translation is CASGTYAPDTQYF.

This rearrangement joins TRBV27 to TRBJ2-7; possible D gene TRBD1, 6 bases. Germline CDR1 MNHEY, CDR2 SMNVEV (reference sequence). The CDR3 runs 15 residues. V lost 2 bases and J lost 0, with 11 bases in between. This CDR3 is CASSLRDRTSYEQYF. As DNA, the CDR3 is TGTGCCAGCAGTTTAAGAGACAGGACCTCCTACGAGCAGTACTTC.

This chain links TRBV30 with TRBJ1-2; 8 bases align to TRBD1. The V segment lost 4 bases and the J segment 8 bases; nucleotides outside the gene matches: 15. CDR1 is GTSNPN, CDR2 SVGIG, per germline (reference sequence). The CDR3 sequence is 15 residues long. The DNA of the CDR3 is TGTGCCTGGACCGGGCGGCGTCAGGGGGCGAACGGCTACACCTTC. This encodes CAWTGRRQGANGYTF.

The V gene is TRBV19, the J gene TRBJ2-7; tentative D call: TRBD2 (5 bases). V shed 1 base and J shed 3 bases, with 7 bases lying between them. CDR3 size: 13 residues. CDR1 is LNHDA, CDR2 SQIVND, per germline (reference sequence). This CDR3 is CASSIASRYEQYF. The CDR3 DNA is TGTGCCAGTAGTATAGCTAGCCGCTACGAGCAGTACTTC.

The chain carries TRBV14 and TRBJ2-7, with a tentative D call TRBD2 (6 bases). The V gene lost 0 bases and the J gene lost 6 bases, with 12 bases spanning the gap. CDR1 SGHDN and CDR2 FVKESK come from the germline V gene. This CDR3 has 14 residues. The CDR3 region is CASSQDLGGSEQYF. The CDR3 DNA is TGTGCCAGCAGCCAAGATCTCGGGGGAAGCGAGCAGTACTTC.

The J gene is TRBJ2-1, the V gene TRBV15, with D tentatively TRBD1 (5 bases). The germline CDR1 and CDR2 sequences are LNHNV and YYDKDF (reference sequence). The V and J ends lost 0 bases and 6 bases respectively, with 9 bases between them. The CDR3 sequence is 14 residues long. This CDR3 reads CATSRDKGRNEQFF. CDR3 sequence (DNA): TGTGCCACCAGCAGAGATAAGGGGCGCAATGAGCAGTTCTTC.

The chain has TRBV11-3 and TRBJ2-1; 12 bases are shared with TRBD2. Germline trimming cut 4 bases from V and 10 bases from J; bases unmatched to any gene: 11. Germline lookup yields CDR1 SGHNT and CDR2 YENEEA. The CDR3 spans 16 residues. The CDR3 sequence: CASSSLAGGRLGEQFF. The CDR3 DNA reads TGTGCCAGCAGCTCCCTAGCGGGGGGGCGTTTGGGCGAGCAGTTCTTC.

This sequence joins TRBV7-9 and TRBJ1-2; D is perhaps TRBD1 (6 bases). The CDR3 covers 13 residues. Between the trimmed V and J ends, which lost 2 bases and 3 bases, there was a span of 7 bases. From germline, CDR1 is SEHNR and CDR2 FQNEAQ (reference sequence). The CDR3 sequence is CASSLRTDYGYTF. The CDR3 DNA sequence: TGTGCCAGCAGCTTACGGACAGACTATGGCTACACCTTC.

The chain uses TRBV5-1 and TRBJ2-5; 7 bases align to TRBD1. The CDR3 has 13 residues. Germline lookup yields CDR1 SGHRS and CDR2 YFSETQ. V gave up 7 bases and J gave up 1 base; unmatched junction bases: 4. DNA of the CDR3: TGCGCCAGCGGCGGACAGGCCCAAGAGACCCAGTACTTC. Protein sequence: CASGGQAQETQYF.

The chain joins TRBV5-1 to TRBJ2-7; D gene unclear. CDR1 and CDR2 (germline): SGHRS, YFSETQ. Trimming stripped 4 bases from V and 2 bases from J, with 13 bases between. The CDR3 is made up of 14 amino acids. CDR3 amino acids: CASSGDFSTYEQYF. For the CDR3, the DNA is TGCGCCAGCAGCGGCGACTTTAGTACCTACGAGCAGTACTTC.

V is TRBV2 and J is TRBJ2-2; D may be TRBD2 (5 bases). From germline, CDR1 is SNHLY and CDR2 FYNNEI. The CDR3 runs 17 residues. Trimming removed 10 bases from V and 2 bases from J, with 23 bases in between. The CDR3 DNA is TGTGCCATAACTAGGAGGATTACGGGGTTAAACACCGGGGAGCTGTTTTTT. It codes for CAITRRITGLNTGELFF.

This chain connects TRBV2 to TRBJ2-3; D could derive from TRBD1 or TRBD2 (5 bases each). This CDR3 is built from 14 residues. The ends were cut back, 8 bases at V and 0 bases at J, with 12 bases in the middle. CDR1 SNHLY and CDR2 FYNNEI come from the germline V gene. The CDR3 reads CASLREFSTDTQYF. In DNA form, the CDR3 reads TGTGCCAGCCTCAGGGAGTTCAGCACAGATACGCAGTATTTT.

The rearrangement uses TRBV7-2 and TRBJ2-3; TRBD1 matches 7 bases. CDR3 length: 16 residues. Germline values: CDR1 SGHTA, CDR2 FQGNSA. J gave up 1 base and V 2 bases, and 6 bases lay outside the gene matches. CDR3 nucleotides: TGTGCCAGCAGCTTAAGGGGGCGCGATCGCACAGATACGCAGTATTTT. Translating gives CASSLRGRDRTDTQYF.

This clone occurred many times. The V and J genes are TRBV19 and TRBJ1-6; maybe TRBD1 (5 bases). Germline CDR1 LNHDA, CDR2 SQIVND (reference sequence). The CDR3 contains 17 residues. V was pared by 4 bases and J by 9 bases, with 22 bases between. CDR3 amino acids: CASSKTTGTGSGSPLHF. The CDR3 DNA reads as TGTGCCAGTAGTAAAACCACCGGGACCGGGAGTGGTTCACCCCTCCACTTT.

This chain connects TRBV30 to TRBJ2-5; D gene uncertain. Per germline, CDR1 GTSNPN and CDR2 SVGIG (reference sequence). Trimming shortened V by 0 bases and J by 6 bases, and 5 bases separated the two germline ends. The CDR3 contains 11 residues. The CDR3 loop reads CAWSVQKTQYF. CDR3 DNA sequence: TGTGCCTGGAGTGTACAGAAGACCCAGTACTTC.

The rearrangement joins TRBV7-2 to TRBJ2-2; no clear D. Germline V CDR1 and CDR2: SGHTA, FQGNSA. The CDR3 contains 12 residues. V was shortened by 3 bases and J by 5 bases, with 4 bases between the two germline ends. The CDR3 bases are TGTGCCAGCAGCTTCGAGACCGGGGAGCTGTTTTTT. Its protein product is CASSFETGELFF. The variable domain in full, with the rest retrieved from reference TRBV7-2 and TRBJ2-2, is GAGVSQSPSNKVTEKGKDVELRCDPISGHTALYWYRQSLGQGLEFLIYFQGNSAPDKSGLPSDRFSAERTGGSVSTLTIQRTQQEDSAVYLCASSFETGELFFGEGSRLTVL.

This clone was seen only once. V and J are TRBV4-3 and TRBJ1-1; tentatively, D is TRBD1 (6 bases). This CDR3 spans 15 amino acids. Between the trimmed V and J ends, which lost 0 bases and 5 bases, there was a span of 13 bases. Germline V gives CDR1 LGHNA, CDR2 YSLEER. The CDR3 reads CASSQDSGVRTEAFF. The CDR3 nucleotides read TGCGCCAGCAGCCAAGACTCAGGGGTCAGGACTGAAGCTTTCTTT.

The chain links TRBV10-3 to TRBJ2-5; D gene unclear. The germline gives CDR1 ENHRY, CDR2 SYGVKD. Trimming pared 4 bases from V and 5 bases from J, leaving 11 bases between. This CDR3 region has 13 residues. For the CDR3, the DNA is TGTGCCATCAGTGTTGGATCTAAGGAGACCCAGTACTTC. This sequence encodes CAISVGSKETQYF.

V and J are TRBV14 and TRBJ2-2; 8 bases map to TRBD2. V lost 1 base to trimming and J lost 6 bases; unmatched junction nucleotides: 7. This CDR3 has 16 residues. Germline CDR1 SGHDN, CDR2 FVKESK. The CDR3 nucleotides are TGTGCCAGCAGCCAAGGCCTAGCGGGCTTGTCCGGGGAGCTGTTTTTT. Translating gives CASSQGLAGLSGELFF. Drawing the rest from reference TRBV14 and TRBJ2-2, the complete variable domain is EAGVTQFPSHSVIEKGQTVTLRCDPISGHDNLYWYRRVMGKEIKFLLHFVKESKQDESGMPNNRFLAERTGGTYSTLKVQPAELEDSGVYFCASSQGLAGLSGELFFGEGSRLTVL.

The chain uses TRBV24-1 and TRBJ2-3, with 7 bases that match TRBD1. The junction had 3 bases not matched to a gene; V was cut back by 5 bases and J by 2 bases. Per germline, CDR1 KGHDR and CDR2 SFDVKD. The CDR3 has 14 residues. The CDR3 bases are TGTGCCACCAGTGTAGGGGGCCCCACAGATACGCAGTATTTT. Translating gives CATSVGGPTDTQYF.

In nucleotides, the CDR3 is TGTGCCAGCAGCCCGAAGACAGGGTTGAAGAACACTGAAGCTTTCTTT. Protein sequence: CASSPKTGLKNTEAFF. The rearrangement uses TRBV27 and TRBJ1-1, with 7 positions matching TRBD1. The V gene end was trimmed by 6 bases and the J gene end by 1 base; junction bases not matched to a gene: 11. Germline CDR1 is MNHEY and CDR2 is SMNVEV (reference sequence). The CDR3 is made up of 16 amino acids.

V is TRBV28 and J is TRBJ2-7, with D perhaps TRBD1 or TRBD2 (6 bases each). Germline CDR1 is MDHEN and CDR2 is SYDVKM. V lost 5 bases and J lost 6, with 23 bases in between. CDR3 length: 16 residues. The CDR3 DNA reads as TGTGCCAGCAGTGCCGTGGGGTTACGGGGGCACGGCGAGCAGTACTTC. Protein: CASSAVGLRGHGEQYF.

This sequence joins TRBV30 and TRBJ1-2, with 8 nucleotides matching TRBD1. CDR3 size: 13 residues. Germline values: CDR1 GTSNPN, CDR2 SVGIG (reference sequence). Trimming removed 3 bases from V and 5 bases from J; junction bases left unmatched: 5. CDR3 coding DNA: TGTGCCTGGAGAACAAGACAGGGGTATGGCTACACCTTC. Translating it yields CAWRTRQGYGYTF.

The J gene is TRBJ1-1, the V gene TRBV10-3; D gene uncertain. V gave up 0 bases and J gave up 0 bases, with 8 bases separating them. The CDR3 contains 15 residues. Germline lookup yields CDR1 ENHRY and CDR2 SYGVKD. The CDR3 DNA reads as TGTGCCATCAGTGAGTCAATAGGGCTGAACACTGAAGCTTTCTTT. It translates to CAISESIGLNTEAFF.

Written as DNA, the CDR3 is TGTGCCAGCTCGTCAAACCAAGAGACCCAGTACTTC. The encoded protein is CASSSNQETQYF. The chain combines TRBV18 with TRBJ2-5; D is uncertain. The CDR3 totals 12 residues. With 6 bases removed from V and 0 bases from J, the gap between germline ends came to 5 bases. Per germline, CDR1 KGHSH and CDR2 LQKENI. Looking up the rest from reference TRBV18 and TRBJ2-5 gives the full variable domain: NAGVMQNPRHLVRRRGQEARLRCSPMKGHSHVYWYRQLPEEGLKFMVYLQKENIIDESGMPKERFSAEFPKEGPSILRIQQVVRGDSAAYFCASSSNQETQYFGPGTRLLVL.